What follows are 25 T cell receptor beta chains derived from one specimen sequenced in a study of CD8+ T cells in alopecia areata. RNA extraction and reverse transcription yielded cDNA as sequencing template. Libraries were prepared by immunoSEQ multiplex PCR; TCRdb keeps only in-frame clonotypes and omits some of them. The sample shows about 140,000 clones, more than 85% of them seen only once. Treatment described: oral pan-JAK inhibitor, 5-10 mg twice daily. The source material was CD8+ T cells sorted from blood, sampled at week 4, from a patient treated with tofacitinib. All receptors come from a human donor with alopecia areata.

Details on this clone: This sequence may be a read error, since a much larger clone differs from it by one base. This sequence joins TRBV7-8 and TRBJ2-7; D is perhaps TRBD1 (6 bases). The germline V and J ends were trimmed by 1 base and 3 bases, with 10 bases remaining between them. Germline V CDR1 and CDR2: SGHVS, FQNEAQ. CDR3 size: 14 residues. The CDR3 bases are TGTGCCAGCAGCTTAGGGCAGGGGCACTACGAGCAGTACTTC. Translation gives CASSLGQGHYEQYF.

The chain combines TRBV29-1 with TRBJ2-7, with 7 bases identical to TRBD2. The CDR3 runs to 14 residues. Germline loops: CDR1 SQVTM, CDR2 ANQGSEA. V shed 3 bases, J shed 0 bases, and the junction held 5 bases outside the gene matches. The CDR3 spells CSVDGGSYSYEQYF. CDR3 DNA: TGCAGCGTTGACGGGGGGTCGTACTCCTACGAGCAGTACTTC.

This rearrangement joins TRBV4-1 to TRBJ2-3, with TRBD2 matching over 15 bases. Germline CDR1 and CDR2: MGHRA and YSYEKL. J lost 3 bases, V lost 0 bases, and 4 bases had no gene match. There are 18 residues in the CDR3. The CDR3 here is CASSQEGGTSGRTDTQYF. CDR3 sequence (DNA): TGCGCCAGCAGCCAAGAGGGAGGGACTAGCGGGAGGACAGATACGCAGTATTTT.

This clone was detected only a few times. V gene TRBV9 combines with J gene TRBJ1-1; D unclear. CDR3 length equals 13 residues. CDR1 and CDR2 from the germline V gene are SGDLS and YYNGEE. V was cut by 4 bases and J by 7 bases, with 14 bases left in between. The CDR3 DNA sequence: TGTGCCAGCAGCCTCTTGGGGTCTAGTGAAGCTTTCTTT. Encoded protein: CASSLLGSSEAFF. The variable domain in full, completed from reference TRBV9 and TRBJ1-1, reads DSGVTQTPKHLITATGQRVTLRCSPRSGDLSVYWYQQSLDQGLQFLIQYYNGEERAKGNILERFSAQQFPDLHSELNLSSLELGDSALYFCASSLLGSSEAFFGQGTRLTVV.

This chain links TRBV9 with TRBJ1-1; D is unresolved. Per germline, CDR1 SGDLS and CDR2 YYNGEE. CDR3 size: 13 residues. Trimming cost V 4 bases and J 5 bases, with 12 bases left between them. The CDR3 loop is CASSPAPRTEAFF. CDR3 coding DNA: TGTGCCAGCAGCCCCGCCCCGCGAACTGAAGCTTTCTTT.

The chain couples TRBV5-6 to TRBJ1-5, with 8 bases aligning to TRBD1. The trim removed 4 bases at V and 5 bases at J, leaving 8 bases unmatched. CDR3 length: 15 residues. Germline lookup yields CDR1 SGHDT and CDR2 YYEEEE. CDR3 DNA: TGTGCCAGCAGCCATGGGGACAGGCCAGATCAGCCCCAGCATTTT. Translating gives CASSHGDRPDQPQHF.

The chain employs TRBV25-1 and TRBJ2-1; D is unresolved. Deletions cut 7 bases from V and 3 bases from J, with 4 bases between. The CDR3 consists of 11 residues. Germline-derived CDR1 and CDR2 are MGHDK and SYGVNS. CDR3: CASKDYNEQFF. CDR3 nucleotide sequence: TGTGCCAGCAAGGACTACAATGAGCAGTTCTTC.

The chain links TRBV7-9 to TRBJ2-7; D is perhaps TRBD1 (6 bases). Germline V gene sequence: CDR1 SEHNR, CDR2 FQNEAQ (reference sequence). The CDR3 is 16 residues long. Deletions cut 5 bases from V and 2 bases from J, with 19 bases between. The CDR3 DNA follows: TGTGCCAGCAGCCCCCAAACAGGGCAGCTAACCTACGAGCAGTACTTC. Translated, it gives CASSPQTGQLTYEQYF.

The rearrangement uses TRBV5-4 and TRBJ2-2; 10 bases match TRBD1. This CDR3 region has 16 residues. J lost 1 base, V lost 4 bases, and 4 bases had no gene match. Germline V lookup: CDR1 SGHNT, CDR2 YYREEE (reference sequence). CDR3 sequence reads: CASSPDRGLNTGELFF. The CDR3, as DNA: TGTGCCAGCAGCCCCGACAGGGGGCTGAACACCGGGGAGCTGTTTTTT. Based on the CDR3 plus reference TRBV5-4 and TRBJ2-2, the full variable domain is ETGVTQSPTHLIKTRGQQVTLRCSSQSGHNTVSWYQQALGQGPQFIFQYYREEENGRGNFPPRFSGLQFPNYSSELNVNALELDDSALYLCASSPDRGLNTGELFFGEGSRLTVL.

The V call is TRBV6-5, the J call TRBJ1-2; TRBD1 matches at 8 bases. V was clipped by 1 base and J by 4 bases; unmatched bases: 5. This CDR3 contains 15 residues. Germline V gene lookup returns CDR1 MNHEY and CDR2 SVGAGI. The CDR3 DNA follows: TGTGCCAGCAGTTACTATGGACAGGGCCCCTATGGCTACACCTTC. Protein product: CASSYYGQGPYGYTF.

This chain connects TRBV5-1 to TRBJ2-7; TRBD1 matches at 10 bases. The CDR3 is made up of 16 amino acids. With 3 bases clipped from V and 6 bases from J, the junction kept 12 bases outside the gene matches. Germline CDR1 is SGHRS and CDR2 is YFSETQ. The CDR3 protein is CASSWLWDRGVGEQYF. In nucleotides, the CDR3 is TGCGCCAGCAGCTGGCTCTGGGACAGGGGCGTGGGCGAGCAGTACTTC.

The chain couples TRBV19 to TRBJ1-2; the D is unclear. V dropped 7 bases and J dropped 1 base, with 25 bases sitting between them. The CDR3 is made up of 18 amino acids. Germline V gene sequence: CDR1 LNHDA, CDR2 SQIVND (reference sequence). CDR3 region: CASTSWAENSGFNYGYTF. In nucleotides, the CDR3 is TGTGCCAGTACAAGTTGGGCGGAAAACAGCGGATTTAACTATGGCTACACCTTC.

The chain couples TRBV7-8 to TRBJ2-7; 7 bases are a match to TRBD2. From germline, CDR1 is SGHVS and CDR2 FQNEAQ. The junction had 16 bases not matched to a gene; V was cut back by 7 bases and J by 4 bases. The CDR3 length is 16 residues. The DNA for the CDR3 is TGTGCCAGCATCCCCCGAATAGCGGGTGATAATTACGAGCAGTACTTC. As protein: CASIPRIAGDNYEQYF.

Here the CDR3 reads CATSRDQRRDTEAFF. Written as DNA, the CDR3 is TGTGCCACCAGCAGAGATCAGAGGAGGGACACTGAAGCTTTCTTT. This chain connects TRBV15 to TRBJ1-1; no clear D gene. CDR1 is LNHNV, CDR2 YYDKDF, per germline (reference sequence). Between the trimmed V and J ends, which lost 0 bases and 3 bases, there was a span of 11 bases. The CDR3 covers 15 residues.

The rearrangement joins TRBV27 to TRBJ2-1; a possible D gene is TRBD1 (5 bases). The CDR3 is 17 residues long. Germline V gene sequence: CDR1 MNHEY, CDR2 SMNVEV (reference sequence). V lost 0 bases, J lost 0 bases, and 12 bases lay in between. Here the CDR3 reads CASSLSTAYDSYNEQFF. The CDR3 bases are TGTGCCAGCAGTTTATCGACAGCCTATGACTCCTACAATGAGCAGTTCTTC.

This clone has just one count. At one boundary the junction diverges from the germline segment, which might be a read error. The chain has TRBV6-5 and TRBJ2-7; 11 bases match TRBD2. Per germline, CDR1 MNHEY and CDR2 SVGAGI. This CDR3 has 10 amino acids. DNA of the CDR3: TGTGCCACTCTAGCGGGGGGATCCTCTTTC. This codes for CATLAGGSSF.

The rearrangement links TRBV7-9 to TRBJ2-7, with unresolved D. Trimming took 5 bases from V and 5 from J, leaving 10 bases between them. This CDR3 is built from 12 residues. Germline V gene sequence: CDR1 SEHNR, CDR2 FQNEAQ (reference sequence). The CDR3: CASSQGTDEQYF. For the CDR3, the DNA is TGTGCCAGCAGCCAAGGAACGGACGAGCAGTACTTC.

V is TRBV27 and J is TRBJ1-6; D unresolved. The CDR3 length is 14 residues. V dropped 3 bases and J dropped 6 bases, with 9 bases sitting between them. Germline-derived CDR1 and CDR2 are MNHEY and SMNVEV (reference sequence). CDR3 coding DNA: TGTGCCAGCAGTTTGGTCAGGTCTAATTCACCCCTCCACTTT. This encodes CASSLVRSNSPLHF.

The gene calls are TRBV15 and TRBJ2-6, with TRBD2 matching 8 bases. With V trimmed by 0 bases and J by 1 base, 14 bases remained unmatched. Germline CDR1 LNHNV, CDR2 YYDKDF (reference sequence). The CDR3 runs to 21 residues. Here the CDR3 reads CATSRDYTSGSYLSGANVLTF. The CDR3 bases are TGTGCCACCAGCAGAGACTATACTAGCGGAAGCTATTTATCTGGGGCCAACGTCCTGACTTTC.

This rearrangement joins TRBV2 to TRBJ2-5; TRBD1 agrees at 9 bases. J lost 5 bases, V lost 7 bases, and 8 bases had no gene match. This CDR3 has 14 residues. Looked up from germline, CDR1 is SNHLY and CDR2 is FYNNEI. CDR3: CASTEDRGFETQYF. For the CDR3, the DNA is TGTGCCAGCACCGAGGACAGGGGATTCGAGACCCAGTACTTC.

This clone was counted a few times. V and J are TRBV13 and TRBJ2-1; TRBD2 aligns across 13 bases. The CDR3 has 16 amino acids. Germline CDR1 PRHDT, CDR2 FYEKMQ (reference sequence). The trim removed 5 bases at V and 9 bases at J, leaving 10 bases unmatched. The CDR3 loop is CASSPRTSGSSGEQFF. In nucleotides, the CDR3 is TGTGCCAGCAGCCCGAGGACTAGCGGGAGTTCCGGTGAGCAGTTCTTC.

This chain links TRBV7-9 with TRBJ2-1; D is undetermined. The V end lost 5 bases, the J end lost 15 bases, and 14 bases lay between the germline ends. CDR3 length equals 11 residues. Germline values: CDR1 SEHNR, CDR2 FQNEAQ (reference sequence). The CDR3 protein is CASSPGDHPFF. DNA of the CDR3: TGTGCCAGCAGCCCTGGGGATCATCCGTTCTTC.

The chain employs TRBV9 and TRBJ2-1; D is ambiguous. The CDR3 is made up of 15 amino acids. V lost 0 bases, J lost 4 bases, and 11 bases lay in between. Per germline, CDR1 SGDLS and CDR2 YYNGEE. In nucleotides, the CDR3 is TGTGCCAGCAGCGTAGAAAGTGGGGATTACAATGAGCAGTTCTTC. This gives the protein CASSVESGDYNEQFF. The variable domain in full, completed from reference TRBV9 and TRBJ2-1, reads DSGVTQTPKHLITATGQRVTLRCSPRSGDLSVYWYQQSLDQGLQFLIQYYNGEERAKGNILERFSAQQFPDLHSELNLSSLELGDSALYFCASSVESGDYNEQFFGPGTRLTVL.

This clone occurred a few times. Other DNA sequences in the sample encode the same CDR3. The CDR3 spells CASSSGANVLTF. CDR3 nucleotide sequence: TGTGCCAGCAGCTCTGGGGCCAACGTCCTGACTTTC. The rearrangement links TRBV9 to TRBJ2-6; D unresolved. Trimming cost V 4 bases and J 1 base, with 0 bases left between them. Germline CDR1 SGDLS, CDR2 YYNGEE. The CDR3 has 12 residues.

The rearrangement uses TRBV7-9 and TRBJ2-7, with a weak D call TRBD2 (5 bases). CDR3 size: 12 residues. V was cut by 5 bases and J by 5 bases, with 10 bases left in between. CDR1 is SEHNR, CDR2 FQNEAQ, per germline (reference sequence). CDR3 nucleotide sequence: TGTGCCAGCAGCAGGGAGTCCCACGAGCAGTACTTC. It codes for CASSRESHEQYF.